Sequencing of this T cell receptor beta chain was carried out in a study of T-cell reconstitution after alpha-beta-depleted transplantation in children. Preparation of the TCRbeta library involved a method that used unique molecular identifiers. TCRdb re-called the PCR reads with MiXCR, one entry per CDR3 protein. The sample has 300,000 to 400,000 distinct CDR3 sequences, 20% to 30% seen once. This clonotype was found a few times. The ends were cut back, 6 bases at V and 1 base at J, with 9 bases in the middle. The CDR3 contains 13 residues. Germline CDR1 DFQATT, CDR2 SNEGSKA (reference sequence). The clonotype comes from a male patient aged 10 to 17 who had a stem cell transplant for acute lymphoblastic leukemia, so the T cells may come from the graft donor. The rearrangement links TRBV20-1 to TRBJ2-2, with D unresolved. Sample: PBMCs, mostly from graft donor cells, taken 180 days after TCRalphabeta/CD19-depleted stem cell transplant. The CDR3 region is CSAARLNTGELFF. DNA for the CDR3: TGCAGTGCGGCGAGGTTGAACACCGGGGAGCTGTTTTTT.